This record concerns one T cell receptor beta chain sequence. Its target is not known. A mixed TRB-A/B primer pool amplified rearranged TRB by multiplex touch-down PCR. Using its own MiXCR run on the multiplex PCR reads, TCRdb lists one record per CDR3 protein. The sample has about 11,000 distinct CDR3 sequences; approximately 32% are singletons. The germline V gene encodes CDR1 PRHDT and CDR2 FYEKMQ (reference sequence). The CDR3 totals 15 residues. V gave up 0 bases and J gave up 3 bases, with 12 bases separating them. The data were obtained in a study of T cell repertoires in aging, cancer and after chemotherapy. Study background: Donor ages fell into six groups from 30 or younger up to 70 or older. Healthy donor repertoires were recorded over several months to years and showed clear clonal overlap. Study-wide findings and caveats: No conclusions about immunological memory after chemotherapy can be drawn from the repertoire data.

The template was genomic DNA from peripheral blood, not RNA. The chain is built from TRBV13 and TRBJ2-7; no clear D. This clonotype was sampled from a human donor in good health. The donor label of this sample is uncertain. Sequencing was done on a sample of blood. CDR3 protein: CASSLGVGLGYEQYF. Here the CDR3 DNA reads TGTGCCAGCAGCTTAGGAGTGGGGTTAGGCTACGAGCAGTACTTC. The complete variable domain, with remaining parts taken from reference TRBV13 and TRBJ2-7, reads AAGVIQSPRHLIKEKRETATLKCYPIPRHDTVYWYQQGPGQDPQFLISFYEKMQSDKGSIPDRFSAQQFSDYHSELNMSSLELGDSALYFCASSLGVGLGYEQYFGPGTRLTVT.